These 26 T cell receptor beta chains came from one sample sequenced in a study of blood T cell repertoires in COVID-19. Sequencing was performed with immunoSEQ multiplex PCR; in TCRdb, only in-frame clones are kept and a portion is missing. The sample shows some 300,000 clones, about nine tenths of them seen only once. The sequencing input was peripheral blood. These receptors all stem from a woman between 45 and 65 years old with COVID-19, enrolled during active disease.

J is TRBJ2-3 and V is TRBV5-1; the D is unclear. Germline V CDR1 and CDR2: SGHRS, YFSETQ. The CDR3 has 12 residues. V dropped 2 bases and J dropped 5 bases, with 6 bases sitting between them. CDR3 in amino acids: CASSFPGDTQYF. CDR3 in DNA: TGCGCCAGCAGCTTCCCGGGAGATACGCAGTATTTT.

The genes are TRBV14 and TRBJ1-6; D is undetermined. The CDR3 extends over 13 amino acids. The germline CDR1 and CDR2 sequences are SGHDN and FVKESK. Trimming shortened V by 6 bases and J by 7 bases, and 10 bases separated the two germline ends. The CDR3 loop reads CASSSVGNSPLHF. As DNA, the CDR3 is TGTGCCAGCAGTAGCGTGGGGAATTCACCCCTCCACTTT.

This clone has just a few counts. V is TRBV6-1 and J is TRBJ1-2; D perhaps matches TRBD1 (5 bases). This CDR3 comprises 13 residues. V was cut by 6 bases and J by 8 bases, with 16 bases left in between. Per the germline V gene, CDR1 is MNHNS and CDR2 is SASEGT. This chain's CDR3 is CASSQTGMGGYTF. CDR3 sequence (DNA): TGTGCCAGCAGCCAAACAGGCATGGGCGGCTACACCTTC.

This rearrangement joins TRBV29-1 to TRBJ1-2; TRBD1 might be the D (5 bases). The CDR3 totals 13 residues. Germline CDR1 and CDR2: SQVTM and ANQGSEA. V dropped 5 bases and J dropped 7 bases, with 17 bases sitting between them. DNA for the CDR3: TGCAGCGTTATTACGGGGGGGGAGAGTGGCTACACCTTC. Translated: CSVITGGESGYTF.

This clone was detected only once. The CDR3: CASSSGEQPQHF. CDR3 bases: TGTGCCAGCAGTTCAGGGGAGCAGCCCCAGCATTTT. V usage is TRBV6-6 and J usage is TRBJ1-5, with D possibly TRBD1 on 6 matching bases. The V gene lost 4 bases and the J gene lost 7 bases, with 8 bases spanning the gap. Germline-derived CDR1 and CDR2 are MNHNY and SVGAGI (reference sequence). This CDR3 is 12 amino acids long.

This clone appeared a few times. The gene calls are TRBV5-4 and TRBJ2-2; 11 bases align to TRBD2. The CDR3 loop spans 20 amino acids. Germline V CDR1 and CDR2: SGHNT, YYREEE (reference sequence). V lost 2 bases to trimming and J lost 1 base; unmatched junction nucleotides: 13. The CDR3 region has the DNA TGTGCCAGCAGCTTTTCAGGGACTAGCGGTTACTTCGGGAACACCGGGGAGCTGTTTTTT. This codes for CASSFSGTSGYFGNTGELFF. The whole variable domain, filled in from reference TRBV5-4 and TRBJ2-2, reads ETGVTQSPTHLIKTRGQQVTLRCSSQSGHNTVSWYQQALGQGPQFIFQYYREEENGRGNFPPRFSGLQFPNYSSELNVNALELDDSALYLCASSFSGTSGYFGNTGELFFGEGSRLTVL.

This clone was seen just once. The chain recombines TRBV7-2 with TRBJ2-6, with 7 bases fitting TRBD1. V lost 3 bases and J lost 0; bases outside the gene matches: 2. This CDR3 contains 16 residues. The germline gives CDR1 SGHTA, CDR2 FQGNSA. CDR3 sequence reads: CASSLGQTSGANVLTF. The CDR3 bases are TGTGCCAGCAGCTTGGGACAGACCTCTGGGGCCAACGTCCTGACTTTC.

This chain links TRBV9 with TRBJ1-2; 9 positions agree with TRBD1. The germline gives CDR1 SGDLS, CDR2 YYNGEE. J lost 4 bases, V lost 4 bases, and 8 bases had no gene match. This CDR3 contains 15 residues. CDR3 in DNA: TGTGCCAGCAGCCTAAGGACAGGGGTAGGCTATGGCTACACCTTC. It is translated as CASSLRTGVGYGYTF.

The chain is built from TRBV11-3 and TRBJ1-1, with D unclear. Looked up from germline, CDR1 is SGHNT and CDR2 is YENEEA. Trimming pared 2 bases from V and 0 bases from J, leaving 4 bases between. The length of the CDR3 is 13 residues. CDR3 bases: TGTGCCAGCAGCTTAACGGTGAACACTGAAGCTTTCTTT. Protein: CASSLTVNTEAFF.

CDR3 nucleotide sequence: TGTGCCAGCGGGCCTGTAGGGAGATCCTACAATGAGCAGTTCTTC. It yields the protein CASGPVGRSYNEQFF. The chain combines TRBV27 with TRBJ2-1; maybe TRBD2 (5 bases). Germline V lookup: CDR1 MNHEY, CDR2 SMNVEV (reference sequence). The V gene lost 8 bases and the J gene lost 1 base, with 15 bases spanning the gap. There are 15 residues in the CDR3.

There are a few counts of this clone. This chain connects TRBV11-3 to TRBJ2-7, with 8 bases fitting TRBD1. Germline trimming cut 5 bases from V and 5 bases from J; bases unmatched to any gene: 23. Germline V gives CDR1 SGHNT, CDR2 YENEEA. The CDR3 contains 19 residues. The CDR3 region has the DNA TGTGCCAGCAGCCTTATCTCTCCCTCAGAGGGGACAGGTCTCAACGAGCAGTACTTC. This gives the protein CASSLISPSEGTGLNEQYF.

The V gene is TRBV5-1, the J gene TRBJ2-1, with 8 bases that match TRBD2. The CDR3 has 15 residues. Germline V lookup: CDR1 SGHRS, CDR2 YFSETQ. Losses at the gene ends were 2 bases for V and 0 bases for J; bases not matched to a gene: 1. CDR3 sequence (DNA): TGCGCCAGCAGCTTCAGCGGGAGCTCCTACAATGAGCAGTTCTTC. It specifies CASSFSGSSYNEQFF.

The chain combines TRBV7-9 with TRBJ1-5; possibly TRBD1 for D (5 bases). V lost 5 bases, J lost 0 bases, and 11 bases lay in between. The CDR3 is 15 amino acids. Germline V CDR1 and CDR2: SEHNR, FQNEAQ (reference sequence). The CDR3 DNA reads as TGTGCCAGCAGCCCAGACAGTCATAGCAATCAGCCCCAGCATTTT. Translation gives CASSPDSHSNQPQHF.

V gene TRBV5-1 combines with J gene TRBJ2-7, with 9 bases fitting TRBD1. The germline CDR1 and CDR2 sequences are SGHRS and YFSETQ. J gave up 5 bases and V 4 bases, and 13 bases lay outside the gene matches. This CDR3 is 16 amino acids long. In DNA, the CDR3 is TGCGCCAGCAGCCCCGTTTCCACAGGACAGGGGAACGAGCAGTACTTC. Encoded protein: CASSPVSTGQGNEQYF.

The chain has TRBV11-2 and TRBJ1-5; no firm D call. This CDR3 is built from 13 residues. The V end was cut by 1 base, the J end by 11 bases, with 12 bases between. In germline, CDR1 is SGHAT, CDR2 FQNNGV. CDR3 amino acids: CASSLALPDTQHF. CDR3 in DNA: TGTGCCAGCAGCTTAGCGCTCCCTGACACCCAGCATTTT. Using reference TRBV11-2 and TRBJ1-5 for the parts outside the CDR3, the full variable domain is EAGVAQSPRYKIIEKRQSVAFWCNPISGHATLYWYQQILGQGPKLLIQFQNNGVVDDSQLPKDRFSAERLKGVDSTLKIQPAKLEDSAVYLCASSLALPDTQHFGDGTRLSIL.

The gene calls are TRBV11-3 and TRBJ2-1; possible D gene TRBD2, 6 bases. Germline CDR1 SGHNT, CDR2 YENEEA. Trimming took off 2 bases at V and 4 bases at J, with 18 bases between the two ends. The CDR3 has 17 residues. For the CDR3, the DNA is TGTGCCAGCAGCTTAACGATCGGTAGCGGACGATACAATGAGCAGTTCTTC. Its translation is CASSLTIGSGRYNEQFF.

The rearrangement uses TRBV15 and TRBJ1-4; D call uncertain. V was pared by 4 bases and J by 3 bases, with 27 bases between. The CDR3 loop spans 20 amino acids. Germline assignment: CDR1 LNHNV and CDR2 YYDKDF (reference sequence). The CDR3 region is CATSTPVRNSAYQANEKLFF. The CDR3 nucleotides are TGTGCCACCAGCACCCCAGTTCGCAACAGTGCCTATCAAGCTAATGAAAAACTGTTTTTT.

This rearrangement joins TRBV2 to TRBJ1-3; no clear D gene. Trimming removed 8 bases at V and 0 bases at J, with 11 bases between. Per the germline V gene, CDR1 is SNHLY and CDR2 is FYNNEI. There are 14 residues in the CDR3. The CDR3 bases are TGTGCCAGCGTCCAGGTACACTCTGGAAACACCATATATTTT. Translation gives CASVQVHSGNTIYF.

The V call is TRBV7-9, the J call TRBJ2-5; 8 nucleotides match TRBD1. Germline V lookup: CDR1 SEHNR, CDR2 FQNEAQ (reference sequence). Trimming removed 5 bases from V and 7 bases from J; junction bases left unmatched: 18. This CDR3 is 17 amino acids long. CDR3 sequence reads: CASSPRTGSPLYGTQYF. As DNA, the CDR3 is TGTGCCAGCAGCCCAAGGACAGGGTCCCCCCTTTATGGGACCCAGTACTTC. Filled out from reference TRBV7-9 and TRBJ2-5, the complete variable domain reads DTGVSQNPRHKITKRGQNVTFRCDPISEHNRLYWYRQTLGQGPEFLTYFQNEAQLEKSRLLSDRFSAERPKGSFSTLEIQRTEQGDSAMYLCASSPRTGSPLYGTQYFGPGTRLLVL.

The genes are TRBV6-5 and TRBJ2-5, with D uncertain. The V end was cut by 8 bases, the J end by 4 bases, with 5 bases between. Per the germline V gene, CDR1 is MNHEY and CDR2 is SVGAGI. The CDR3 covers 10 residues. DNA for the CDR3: TGTGCCAGCGGCGGAGAGACCCAGTACTTC. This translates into CASGGETQYF.

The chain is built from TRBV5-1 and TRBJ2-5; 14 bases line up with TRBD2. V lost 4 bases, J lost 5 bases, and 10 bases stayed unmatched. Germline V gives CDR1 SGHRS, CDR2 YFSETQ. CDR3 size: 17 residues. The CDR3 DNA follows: TGCGCCAGCAGCCCCGGGACTAGCGGGAGCCTGGGGGAGACCCAGTACTTC. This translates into CASSPGTSGSLGETQYF.

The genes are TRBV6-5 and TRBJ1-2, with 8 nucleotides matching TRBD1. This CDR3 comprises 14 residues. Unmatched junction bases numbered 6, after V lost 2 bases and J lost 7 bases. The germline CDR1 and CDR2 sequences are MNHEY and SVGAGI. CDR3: CASSYGGQGSGYTF. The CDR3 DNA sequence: TGTGCCAGCAGTTACGGAGGACAGGGTAGTGGCTACACCTTC.

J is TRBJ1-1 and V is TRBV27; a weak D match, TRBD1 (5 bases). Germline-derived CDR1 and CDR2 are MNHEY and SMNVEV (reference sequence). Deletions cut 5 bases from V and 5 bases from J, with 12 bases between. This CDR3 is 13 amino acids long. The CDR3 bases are TGTGCCAGCAGTCCTCAGGGAAGGACTGAAGCTTTCTTT. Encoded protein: CASSPQGRTEAFF.

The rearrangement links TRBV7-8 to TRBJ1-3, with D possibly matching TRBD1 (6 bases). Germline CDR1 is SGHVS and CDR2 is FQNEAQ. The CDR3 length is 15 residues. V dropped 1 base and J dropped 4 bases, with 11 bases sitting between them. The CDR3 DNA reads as TGTGCCAGCAGCTTAGGTGCCAGGGGAGGAAACACCATATATTTT. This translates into CASSLGARGGNTIYF.

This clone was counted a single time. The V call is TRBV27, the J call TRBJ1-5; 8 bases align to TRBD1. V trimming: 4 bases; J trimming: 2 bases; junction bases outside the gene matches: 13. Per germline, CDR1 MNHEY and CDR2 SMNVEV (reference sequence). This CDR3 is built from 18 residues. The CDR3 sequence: CASSSWGTGGAGNQPQHF. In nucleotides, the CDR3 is TGTGCCAGCAGTTCGTGGGGAACAGGGGGGGCAGGCAATCAGCCCCAGCATTTT.

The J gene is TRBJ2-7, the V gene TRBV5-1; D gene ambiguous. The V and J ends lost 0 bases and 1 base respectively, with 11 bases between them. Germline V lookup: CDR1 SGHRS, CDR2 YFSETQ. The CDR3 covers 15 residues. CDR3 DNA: TGCGCCAGCAGCTTGGGTGATACTCATTCCTACGAGCAGTACTTC. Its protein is CASSLGDTHSYEQYF.